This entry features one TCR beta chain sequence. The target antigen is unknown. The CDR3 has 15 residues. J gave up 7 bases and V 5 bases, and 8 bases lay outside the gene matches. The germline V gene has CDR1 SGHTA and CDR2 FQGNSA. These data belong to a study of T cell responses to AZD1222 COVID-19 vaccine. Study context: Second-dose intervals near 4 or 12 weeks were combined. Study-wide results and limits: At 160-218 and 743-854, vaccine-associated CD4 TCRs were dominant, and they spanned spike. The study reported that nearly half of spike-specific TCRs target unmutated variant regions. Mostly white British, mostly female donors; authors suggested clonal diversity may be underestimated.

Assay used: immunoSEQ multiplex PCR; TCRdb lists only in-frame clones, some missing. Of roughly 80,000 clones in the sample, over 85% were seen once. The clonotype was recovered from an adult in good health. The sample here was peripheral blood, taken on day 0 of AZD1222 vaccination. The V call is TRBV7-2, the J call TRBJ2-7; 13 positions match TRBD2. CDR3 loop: CASSTTSGRAGEQYF. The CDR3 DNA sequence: TGTGCCAGCAGCACCACTAGCGGGAGGGCCGGGGAGCAGTACTTC. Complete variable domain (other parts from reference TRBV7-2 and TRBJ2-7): GAGVSQSPSNKVTEKGKDVELRCDPISGHTALYWYRQSLGQGLEFLIYFQGNSAPDKSGLPSDRFSAERTGGSVSTLTIQRTQQEDSAVYLCASSTTSGRAGEQYFGPGTRLTVT.